This T cell receptor (beta chain) was captured by sequencing in a study of metastatic and nonmetastatic thyroid tumors. This clone occurred many times. The target antigen is unknown. Overall study findings and caveats: Across blood and tumor, TCR beta diversity in malignant thyroid tumors was reportedly significantly higher than in benign nodules.

Per the original data handling: CDR3 differences across clinicopathological groups were used to build a distant-metastasis classifier for papillary thyroid cancer. Using MiXCR, TCRdb reanalyzed the PCR reads. The V and J calls here are based on TCRdb, not the publication. The sample holds around 45,000 clones, approximately 4.1% seen once. None of the patients had undergone any treatment ahead of thyroid surgery. Germline values: CDR1 MNHEY, CDR2 SMNVEV (reference sequence). The CDR3 runs 16 residues. The ends lost 0 bases at V and 3 bases at J; junction bases unmatched: 6. The sample consisted of blood. The chain combines TRBV27 with TRBJ2-5; 8 bases agree with TRBD1. The clonotype was recovered from a female donor with papillary thyroid cancer or a benign thyroid nodule (not recorded which). Some clones in this sample may be carry-over from other donors' samples. DNA for the CDR3: TGTGCCAGCAGTTTATCCTGGGACAGGACTAAAGAGACCCAGTACTTC. Translated: CASSLSWDRTKETQYF.